This passage covers 4 T cell receptor beta chains from one sample sequenced in a study of cytomegalovirus exposure and HLA in healthy donors. 13 Jbeta primers and 60 Vbeta primers were used for the PCR. Libraries were prepared by immunoSEQ multiplex PCR; TCRdb keeps only in-frame clonotypes and omits some of them. The sample contains 100,000 to 150,000 clones, roughly 80% of which appear only once. Sequenced: PBMCs. Receptors were obtained from a female donor in good health and CMV-seronegative.

J is TRBJ1-4 and V is TRBV28; possible D gene TRBD1, 5 bases. V was clipped by 1 base and J by 0 bases, with 18 bases between them. The germline V gene encodes CDR1 MDHEN and CDR2 SYDVKM. This CDR3 region has 19 residues. This chain's CDR3 is CASSLYTPRQGATNEKLFF. For the CDR3, the DNA is TGTGCCAGCAGTTTATATACCCCACGCCAGGGTGCAACTAATGAAAAACTGTTTTTT.

The chain recombines TRBV7-8 with TRBJ2-1, with D hard to call. V lost 0 bases and J 8 bases, leaving 5 bases between the germline ends. The CDR3 has 12 amino acids. Germline V gene data show CDR1 as SGHVS and CDR2 as FQNEAQ. The CDR3 protein is CASSLARYEQFF. The DNA for the CDR3 is TGTGCCAGCAGCTTAGCTAGATATGAGCAGTTCTTC.

V is TRBV10-3 and J is TRBJ1-5; the D gene is possibly TRBD1 (5 bases). V dropped 2 bases and J dropped 5 bases, with 10 bases sitting between them. Germline CDR1 ENHRY, CDR2 SYGVKD. CDR3 size: 14 residues. In DNA, the CDR3 is TGTGCCATCAGTGAGGCCAGGGTGGATCAGCCCCAGCATTTT. Protein sequence: CAISEARVDQPQHF.

This chain links TRBV7-2 with TRBJ1-2; D is perhaps TRBD1 (5 bases). The CDR3 is 13 residues long. Looked up from germline, CDR1 is SGHTA and CDR2 is FQGNSA. The germline V and J ends were trimmed by 3 bases and 4 bases, with 9 bases remaining between them. The CDR3 here is CASSLTESYGYTF. CDR3 DNA sequence: TGTGCCAGCAGCTTGACAGAGTCCTATGGCTACACCTTC.